This T cell receptor (beta chain) appears in the sequencing data of a study of blood T cell repertoires in COVID-19. Study overall: Researchers got acute and convalescent COVID-19 samples from the United States, Italy and Spain. PBMCs, B-cell-depleted T cells, or T cells were the source of the cDNA or gDNA that made up the material.

Germline CDR1 reads LNHDA; CDR2 reads SQIVND (reference sequence). CDR3 size: 16 residues. Unmatched junction bases numbered 5, after V lost 6 bases and J lost 0 bases. Authors' analysis steps: By means of reference gene primer amplification, nucleated cell counts were estimated. Method: immunoSEQ multiplex PCR; TCRdb's copy keeps in-frame clones and lacks some. That table gives V, J and clone size, and the DNA gave D and trimming. The sample consists of about 42,000 clones, about 86% of them appearing once. This clone was picked up a small number of times. This TCR came from a man between 65 and 80 years old with acute or convalescent COVID-19. J is TRBJ1-6 and V is TRBV19; the match to TRBD1 covers 7 bases. Sequencing was performed on peripheral blood. CDR3 sequence (DNA): TGTGCCAGTAGAGAGGACAGGAGCTCCTATAATTCACCCCTCCACTTT. This gives the protein CASREDRSSYNSPLHF.